This T cell receptor beta chain was identified in a study of cytomegalovirus exposure and HLA in healthy donors. Study results and limitations: That first-cohort TCR clusters tended to co-occur in the 120 or so validation repertoires was found in a later analysis.

Notes on this clone: What it recognizes is unknown.

V dropped 2 bases and J dropped 0 bases, with 8 bases sitting between them. Germline-derived CDR1 and CDR2 are KGHSY and FQNENV. This CDR3 has 16 residues. Assay used: immunoSEQ multiplex PCR; TCRdb lists only in-frame clones, some missing. This sample has about 63,000 clones, with around 90% found just once. The origin of this receptor is a young woman in good health and CMV-seronegative. V is TRBV16 and J is TRBJ1-6; possibly TRBD1 for D (5 bases). Source material: PBMCs. CDR3 in amino acids: CASSQSRGSYNSPLHF. The CDR3 nucleotides read TGTGCCAGCAGCCAAAGTAGGGGCTCCTATAATTCACCCCTCCACTTT.